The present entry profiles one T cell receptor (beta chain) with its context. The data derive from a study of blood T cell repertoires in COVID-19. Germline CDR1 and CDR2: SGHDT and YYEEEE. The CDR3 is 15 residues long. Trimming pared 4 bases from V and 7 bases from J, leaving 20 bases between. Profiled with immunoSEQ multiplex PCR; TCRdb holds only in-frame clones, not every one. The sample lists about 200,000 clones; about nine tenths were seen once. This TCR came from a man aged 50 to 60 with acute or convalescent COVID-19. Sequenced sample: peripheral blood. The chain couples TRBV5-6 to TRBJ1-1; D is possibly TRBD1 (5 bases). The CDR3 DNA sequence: TGTGCCAGCAGCAAGCCTAAGTTAGGGACTAATGAAGCTTTCTTT. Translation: CASSKPKLGTNEAFF.